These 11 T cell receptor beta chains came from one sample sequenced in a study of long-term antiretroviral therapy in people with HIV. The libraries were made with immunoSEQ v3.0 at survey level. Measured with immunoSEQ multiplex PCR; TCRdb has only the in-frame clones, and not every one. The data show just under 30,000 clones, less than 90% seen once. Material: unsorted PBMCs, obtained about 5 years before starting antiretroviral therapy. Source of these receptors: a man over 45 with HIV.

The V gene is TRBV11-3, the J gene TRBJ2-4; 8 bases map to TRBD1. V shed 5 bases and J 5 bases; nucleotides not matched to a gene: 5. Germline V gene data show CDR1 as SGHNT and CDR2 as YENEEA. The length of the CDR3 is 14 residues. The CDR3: CASSAKQGENIQYF. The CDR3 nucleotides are TGTGCCAGCAGCGCGAAACAGGGGGAAAACATTCAGTACTTC. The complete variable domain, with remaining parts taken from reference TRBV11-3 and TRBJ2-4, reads EAGVVQSPRYKIIEKKQPVAFWCNPISGHNTLYWYLQNLGQGPELLIRYENEEAVDDSQLPKDRFSAERLKGVDSTLKIQPAELGDSAVYLCASSAKQGENIQYFGAGTRLSVL.

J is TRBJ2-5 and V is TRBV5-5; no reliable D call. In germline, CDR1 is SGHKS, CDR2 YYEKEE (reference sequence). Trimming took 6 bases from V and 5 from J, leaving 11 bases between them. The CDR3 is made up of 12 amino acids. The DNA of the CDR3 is TGTGCCAGCAACGCCGAAGGGGAGACCCAGTACTTC. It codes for CASNAEGETQYF.

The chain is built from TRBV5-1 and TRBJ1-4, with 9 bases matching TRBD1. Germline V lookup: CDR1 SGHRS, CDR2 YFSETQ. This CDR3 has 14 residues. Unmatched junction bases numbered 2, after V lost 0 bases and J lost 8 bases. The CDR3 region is CASSLGTGEEKLFF. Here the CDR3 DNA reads TGCGCCAGCAGCTTGGGGACAGGGGAGGAAAAACTGTTTTTT. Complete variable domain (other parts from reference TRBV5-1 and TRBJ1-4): KAGVTQTPRYLIKTRGQQVTLSCSPISGHRSVSWYQQTPGQGLQFLFEYFSETQRNKGNFPGRFSGRQFSNSRSEMNVSTLELGDSALYLCASSLGTGEEKLFFGSGTQLSVL.

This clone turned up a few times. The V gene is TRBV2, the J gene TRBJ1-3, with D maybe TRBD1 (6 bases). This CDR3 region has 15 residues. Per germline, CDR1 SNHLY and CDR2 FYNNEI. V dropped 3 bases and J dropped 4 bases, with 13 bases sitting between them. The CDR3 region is CASSDLGGPGNTIYF. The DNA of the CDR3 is TGTGCCAGCAGTGATTTGGGGGGGCCCGGAAACACCATATATTTT.

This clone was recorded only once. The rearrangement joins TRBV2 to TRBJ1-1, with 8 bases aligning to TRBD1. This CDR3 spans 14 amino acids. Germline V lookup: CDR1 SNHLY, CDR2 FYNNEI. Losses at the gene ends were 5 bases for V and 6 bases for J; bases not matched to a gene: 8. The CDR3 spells CASSFQGARAEAFF. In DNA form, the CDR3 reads TGTGCCAGCAGTTTTCAGGGGGCAAGGGCTGAAGCTTTCTTT.

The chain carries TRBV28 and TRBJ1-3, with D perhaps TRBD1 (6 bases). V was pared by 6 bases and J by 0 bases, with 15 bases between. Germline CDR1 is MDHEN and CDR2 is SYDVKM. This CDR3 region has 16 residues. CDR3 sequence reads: CASRQGGISSGNTIYF. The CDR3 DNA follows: TGTGCCAGCAGACAAGGGGGGATAAGCTCTGGAAACACCATATATTTT.

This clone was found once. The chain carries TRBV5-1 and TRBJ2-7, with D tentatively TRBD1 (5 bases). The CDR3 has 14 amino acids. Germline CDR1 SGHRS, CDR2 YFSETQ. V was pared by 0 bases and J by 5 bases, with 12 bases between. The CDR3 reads CASSLEQGQDEQYF. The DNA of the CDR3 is TGCGCCAGCAGCTTGGAGCAGGGCCAGGACGAGCAGTACTTC.

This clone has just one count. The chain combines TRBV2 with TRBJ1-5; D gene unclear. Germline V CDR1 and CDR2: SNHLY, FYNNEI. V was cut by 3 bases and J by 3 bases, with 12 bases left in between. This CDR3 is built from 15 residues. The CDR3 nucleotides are TGTGCCAGCAGTGAGCGGCGGCGGGACAATCAGCCCCAGCATTTT. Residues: CASSERRRDNQPQHF.

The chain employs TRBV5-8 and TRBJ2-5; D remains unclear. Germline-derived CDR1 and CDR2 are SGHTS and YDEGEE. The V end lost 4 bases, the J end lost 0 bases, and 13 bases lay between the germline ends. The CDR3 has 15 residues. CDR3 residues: CASSLTPSYQETQYF. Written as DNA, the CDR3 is TGTGCCAGCAGCCTGACGCCTTCGTACCAAGAGACCCAGTACTTC.

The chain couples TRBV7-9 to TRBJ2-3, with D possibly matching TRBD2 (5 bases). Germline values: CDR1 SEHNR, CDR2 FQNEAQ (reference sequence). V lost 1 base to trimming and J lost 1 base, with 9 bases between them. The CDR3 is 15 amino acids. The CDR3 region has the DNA TGTGCCAGCAGCTTAGGGGCGGAGGGCACAGATACGCAGTATTTT. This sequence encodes CASSLGAEGTDTQYF.

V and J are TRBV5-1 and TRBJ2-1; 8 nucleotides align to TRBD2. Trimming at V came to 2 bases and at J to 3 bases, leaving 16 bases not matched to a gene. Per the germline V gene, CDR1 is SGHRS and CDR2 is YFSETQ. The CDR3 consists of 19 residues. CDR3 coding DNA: TGCGCCAGCAGCTTTGGGCGGTTAAGGGCCGGGACTAGCTACAATGAGCAGTTCTTC. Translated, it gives CASSFGRLRAGTSYNEQFF.